The 5 T cell receptor beta chains reported below all come from one sample, sequenced in a study of blood T cells in healthy people across ages. The authors ran a second PCR of roughly 6 to 12 cycles using a sample-barcoded 5' primer and a J-beta primer mix. TCRdb recomputed calls from the 5' RACE reads with MiXCR, one row per CDR3 protein. The data contain 650,000 to 800,000 distinct CDR3 sequences, 40% to 50% of them seen just once; the ten biggest clones take up roughly a fifth. Material: blood. The receptor source for this set is a man in his sixties in good health.

CDR3 bases: TGCAGTGCGACCCCCGGGACAGGGGGCCCTAACTATGGCTACACCTTC. Its protein product is CSATPGTGGPNYGYTF. J is TRBJ1-2 and V is TRBV20-1; 12 positions agree with TRBD1. The CDR3 runs to 16 residues. Germline trimming cut 6 bases from V and 0 bases from J; bases unmatched to any gene: 8. From germline, CDR1 is DFQATT and CDR2 SNEGSKA (reference sequence).

The chain is built from TRBV7-8 and TRBJ2-7; 7 bases are a match to TRBD1. Germline V gene sequence: CDR1 SGHVS, CDR2 FQNEAQ. Trimming removed 6 bases from V and 2 bases from J; junction bases left unmatched: 10. CDR3 length: 15 amino acids. CDR3 loop: CASSFRSGTAYEQYF. The CDR3 nucleotides read TGTGCCAGCAGTTTTCGATCCGGGACAGCCTACGAGCAGTACTTC.

In this sample, this clonotype turned up a few times. This chain connects TRBV28 to TRBJ1-1; 9 bases align to TRBD1. J lost 5 bases, V lost 6 bases, and 13 bases had no gene match. This CDR3 is 16 amino acids long. Germline-derived CDR1 and CDR2 are MDHEN and SYDVKM. In DNA, the CDR3 is TGTGCCAGCAGACCCAGGGACAGGGCCGGGGGAACTGAAGCTTTCTTT. It encodes CASRPRDRAGGTEAFF.

This clonotype turned up a few times. The chain has TRBV5-1 and TRBJ2-5; TRBD1 agrees at 8 bases. The CDR3 extends over 15 amino acids. After removal of 1 base from V and 0 bases from J, the junction contained 2 bases not matched to a gene. Per the germline V gene, CDR1 is SGHRS and CDR2 is YFSETQ. The CDR3: CASSLPGGYQETQYF. The CDR3 DNA reads as TGCGCCAGCAGCTTGCCAGGGGGCTACCAAGAGACCCAGTACTTC.

J is TRBJ2-1 and V is TRBV5-1, with 9 bases aligning to TRBD2. This CDR3 contains 16 residues. Germline V gene sequence: CDR1 SGHRS, CDR2 YFSETQ. The J segment lost 7 bases and the V segment lost 0 bases, leaving 8 bases of the junction unmatched. This CDR3 is CASSLVPTSGQNEQFF. CDR3 DNA: TGCGCCAGCAGCTTGGTCCCGACTAGCGGCCAAAATGAGCAGTTCTTC.